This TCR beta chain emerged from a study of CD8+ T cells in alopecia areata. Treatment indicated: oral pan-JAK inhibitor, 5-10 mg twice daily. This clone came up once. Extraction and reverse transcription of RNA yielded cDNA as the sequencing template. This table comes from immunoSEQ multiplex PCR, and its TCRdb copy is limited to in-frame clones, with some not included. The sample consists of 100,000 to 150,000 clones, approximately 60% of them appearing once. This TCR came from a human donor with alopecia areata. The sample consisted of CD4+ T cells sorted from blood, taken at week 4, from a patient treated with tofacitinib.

CDR3 DNA sequence: TGTGCCAGCAGTTATTCCGGTCTAAGCCGGGATGAGCAGTTCTTC. The encoded protein is CASSYSGLSRDEQFF. The gene calls are TRBV6-6 and TRBJ2-1; D unresolved. The CDR3 has 15 amino acids. Trimming pared 3 bases from V and 8 bases from J, leaving 17 bases between. CDR1 is MNHNY, CDR2 SVGAGI, per germline (reference sequence).